This T cell receptor (beta chain) was identified during a study of cytotoxic CD8 clonotypes in ibrutinib-treated CLL (dated by TCRdb to the early 2020s). About the full investigation: The cohort had eleven to twelve relapsed/refractory and roughly 15 treatment-naive patients; around 17 were IGHV unmutated. On average, each sample yielded some 250,000 productive templates and about 94,000 productive rearrangements. Longitudinal samples were obtainable from 26 of the 86 participants in the trial. Cryopreserved peripheral blood mononuclear cells were collected at three points: before therapy, at response, and at either sustained remission or disease progression. Partial responses were observed in some 24 patients and complete responses in 2; after a median follow-up of roughly 62 months, remission was maintained in approximately 15 patients and progression was observed in roughly twelve. All remission and progressive disease samples were collected while patients were still receiving ibrutinib. The response samples were drawn at a median of 12 months into treatment, with a range of roughly 6 to 36 months. Beyond this particular receptor, the publication reports: Clonality increased at ibrutinib response, stayed stable in sustained remission, and fell back toward baseline at progression. Sustained-remission and progressing patients did not have matched sampling times, and lymph node repertoires were not examined. Public clonotypes were found to be uncommon and were observed to contract or remain stable during treatment; the increase in clonality was shown to reflect expansion of private clonotypes at ibrutinib response. Baseline clonality exceeded that of age-matched healthy donors and correlated strongly with circulating CD8+ T-cell counts.

For TCR beta library preparation, 1.5 to 2 micrograms of genomic DNA were extracted from the cryopreserved PBMCs. Longitudinal blood samples from CLL patients on ibrutinib monotherapy underwent high-throughput TCR beta sequencing. The patients took part in an open-label, single-center phase 2 trial of ibrutinib monotherapy. Each clonotype received, on average, 10x coverage in deep resolution sequencing performed on a MiSeq, where the target depth lay between 1 in 1 million and 1 in 200,000 T cells. The immunoSEQ hsTCRB Kit was used to generate TCR beta libraries. The original pipeline was this. Data were analyzed with ImmunoSEQ Data Assistant and ImmunoSEQ Analyzer, with V, D and J genes assigned per IMGT definitions. Clonality, with values ranging from 0 to 1, was calculated as one minus the normalized Shannon entropy of productive rearrangement frequencies. Only overrepresented clonotypes making up at least 0.05% of the repertoire of each patient were included in the public clonotype analysis. Repertoires from about a dozen age-matched healthy donors in immuneACCESS were used as clonality controls. The table comes from immuneACCESS by way of TCRdb, which keeps in-frame sequences with V and J called. Part of the clones is missing from these tables; in studies checked, under half for an unresolved V gene and the rest for unknown reasons. V and J calls and clone size are as listed in that table; D and trimming were resolved from the DNA. The sample table holds hundreds of thousands of clones, of which over 55% were seen once. The top ten clones comprise roughly 6% of the sample.

About this clone itself: What this receptor recognizes is not known. Base qualities are not recorded, but no much larger clone differs from it by a single base.

Trimming leaves V shorter by 4 bases and J shorter by 6 bases, with the junction holding 15 bases beyond the gene matches. Per the germline V gene, SGHRS is the CDR1 and YFSETQ is the CDR2. The CDR3 holds 16 amino acids from the cysteine to the phenylalanine. Only the CDR3 portion is preserved as DNA: 48 bases, with reading frame beginning at the first base. The source material was PBMCs, sampled after 36 months of ibrutinib treatment. This receptor was identified in a human donor with chronic lymphocytic leukemia. This chain joins TRBV5-1 to TRBJ2-7, with 8 central nucleotides matching TRBD1. Here is the DNA: TGCGCCAGCAGCCCTCTCCTCGACAGGGGTGGTGTCGAGCAGTACTTC. The resulting protein is CASSPLLDRGGVEQYF.